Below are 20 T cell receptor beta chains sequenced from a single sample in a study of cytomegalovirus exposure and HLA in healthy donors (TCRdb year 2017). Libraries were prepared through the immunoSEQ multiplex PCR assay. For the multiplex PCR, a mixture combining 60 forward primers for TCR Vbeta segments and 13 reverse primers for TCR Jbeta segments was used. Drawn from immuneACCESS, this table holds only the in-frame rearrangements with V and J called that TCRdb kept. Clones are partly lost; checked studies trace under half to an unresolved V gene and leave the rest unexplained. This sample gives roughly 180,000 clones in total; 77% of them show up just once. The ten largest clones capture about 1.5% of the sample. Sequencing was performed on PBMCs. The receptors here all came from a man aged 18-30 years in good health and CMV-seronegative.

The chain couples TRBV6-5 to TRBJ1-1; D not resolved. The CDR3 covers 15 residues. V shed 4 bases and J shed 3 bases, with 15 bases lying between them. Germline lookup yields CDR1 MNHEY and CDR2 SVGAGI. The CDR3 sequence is CASSSDTFSYTEAFF. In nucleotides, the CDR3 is TGTGCCAGCAGTTCCGACACCTTCAGTTACACTGAAGCTTTCTTT.

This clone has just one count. The CDR3 region is CASSQGVAGGRGYNEQFF. The CDR3 region has the DNA TGCGCCAGCAGCCAAGGGGTGGCGGGCGGGAGGGGATACAATGAGCAGTTCTTC. The chain couples TRBV4-1 to TRBJ2-1; TRBD2 agrees at 9 bases. Trimming removed 1 base from V and 4 bases from J; junction bases left unmatched: 11. The CDR3 runs to 18 residues. CDR1 and CDR2 (germline): MGHRA, YSYEKL.

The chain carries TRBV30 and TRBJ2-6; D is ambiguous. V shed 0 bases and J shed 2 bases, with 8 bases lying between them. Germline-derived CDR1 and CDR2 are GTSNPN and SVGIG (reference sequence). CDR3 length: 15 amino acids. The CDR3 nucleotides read TGTGCCTGGAGTGTAAGAGGAGCTGGGGCCAACGTCCTGACTTTC. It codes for CAWSVRGAGANVLTF.

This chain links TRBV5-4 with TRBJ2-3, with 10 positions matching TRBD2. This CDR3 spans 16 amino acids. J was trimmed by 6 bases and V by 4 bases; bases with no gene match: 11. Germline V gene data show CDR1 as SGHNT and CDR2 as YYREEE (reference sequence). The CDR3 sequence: CASSPRVAGGGDTQYF. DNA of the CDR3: TGTGCCAGCAGCCCCCGTGTAGCGGGAGGCGGGGATACGCAGTATTTT.

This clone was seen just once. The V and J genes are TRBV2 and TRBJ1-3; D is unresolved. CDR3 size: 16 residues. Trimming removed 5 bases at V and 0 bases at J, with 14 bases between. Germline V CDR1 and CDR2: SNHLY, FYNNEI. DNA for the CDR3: TGTGCCAGCAGTCCCCTGCTCACTAGCTCTGGAAACACCATATATTTT. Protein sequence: CASSPLLTSSGNTIYF.

CDR3 nucleotides: TGTGCCAGCACCGAAGCGGGAGCCTCCTACGAGCAGTACTTC. Translating gives CASTEAGASYEQYF. The chain has TRBV6-5 and TRBJ2-7, with TRBD2 identical over 8 bases. The CDR3 spans 14 residues. Germline values: CDR1 MNHEY, CDR2 SVGAGI. Trimming at V came to 7 bases and at J to 0 bases, leaving 5 bases not matched to a gene.

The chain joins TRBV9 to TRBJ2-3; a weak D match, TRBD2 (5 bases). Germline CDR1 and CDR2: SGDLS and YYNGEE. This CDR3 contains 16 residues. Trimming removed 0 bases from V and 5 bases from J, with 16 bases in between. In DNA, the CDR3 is TGTGCCAGCAGCGTAGACTCGACCTTCGGGGTAGATACGCAGTATTTT. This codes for CASSVDSTFGVDTQYF.

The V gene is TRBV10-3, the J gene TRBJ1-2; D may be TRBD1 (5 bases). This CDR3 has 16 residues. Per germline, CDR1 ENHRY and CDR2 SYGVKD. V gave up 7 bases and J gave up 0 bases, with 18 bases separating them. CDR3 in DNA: TGTGCCATCACACCTCGCCCCGCAGGGACTAACTATGGCTACACCTTC. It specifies CAITPRPAGTNYGYTF.

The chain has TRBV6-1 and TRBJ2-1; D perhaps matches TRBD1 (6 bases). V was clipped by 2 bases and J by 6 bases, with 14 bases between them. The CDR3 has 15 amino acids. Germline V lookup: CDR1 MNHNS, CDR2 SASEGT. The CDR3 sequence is CASSEQGKGLNEQFF. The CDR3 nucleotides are TGTGCCAGCAGTGAACAGGGGAAGGGCCTCAATGAGCAGTTCTTC.

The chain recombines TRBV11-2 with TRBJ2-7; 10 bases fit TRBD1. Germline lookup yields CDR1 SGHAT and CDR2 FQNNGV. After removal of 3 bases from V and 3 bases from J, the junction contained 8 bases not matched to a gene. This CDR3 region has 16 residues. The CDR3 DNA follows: TGTGCCAGCAGCTTTCTTGGCGGGACAGGGGTCTACGAGCAGTACTTC. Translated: CASSFLGGTGVYEQYF.

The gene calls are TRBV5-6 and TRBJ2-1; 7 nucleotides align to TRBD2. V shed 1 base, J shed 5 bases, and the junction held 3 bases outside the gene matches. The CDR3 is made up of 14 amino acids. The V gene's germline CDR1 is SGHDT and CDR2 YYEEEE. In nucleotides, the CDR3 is TGTGCCAGCAGCTTGTGGGGGGGGGACAATGAGCAGTTCTTC. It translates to CASSLWGGDNEQFF.

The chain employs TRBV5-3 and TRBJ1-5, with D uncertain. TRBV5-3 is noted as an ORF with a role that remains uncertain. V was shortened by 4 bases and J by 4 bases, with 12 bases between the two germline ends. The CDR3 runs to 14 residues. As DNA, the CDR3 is TGTGCCAGAAGCCCGCTAGATCTAAATCAGCCCCAGCATTTT. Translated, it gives CARSPLDLNQPQHF.

CDR3 bases: TGCAGCGTTGAAGACAGCGGGAGGGCCAAGGTGCAGTACTTC. Protein: CSVEDSGRAKVQYF. The rearrangement links TRBV29-1 to TRBJ2-7, with 10 bases identical to TRBD2. CDR3 length: 14 amino acids. Germline assignment: CDR1 SQVTM and CDR2 ANQGSEA. Losses at the gene ends were 0 bases for V and 9 bases for J; bases not matched to a gene: 8.

CDR3 DNA sequence: TGTGCCAGCAGTTACGGGACAGGGAATATCTATGGCTACACCTTC. Translation: CASSYGTGNIYGYTF. The J gene is TRBJ1-2, the V gene TRBV6-5, with 9 nucleotides matching TRBD1. Trimming took 2 bases from V and 4 from J; bases not matched to a gene: 5. The CDR3 runs to 15 residues. Germline values: CDR1 MNHEY, CDR2 SVGAGI.

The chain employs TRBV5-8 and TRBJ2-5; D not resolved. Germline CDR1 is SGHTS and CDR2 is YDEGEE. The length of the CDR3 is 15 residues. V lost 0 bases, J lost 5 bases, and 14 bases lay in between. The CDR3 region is CASSLAGRIAETQYF. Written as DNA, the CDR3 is TGTGCCAGCAGCTTGGCCGGTCGTATTGCGGAGACCCAGTACTTC.

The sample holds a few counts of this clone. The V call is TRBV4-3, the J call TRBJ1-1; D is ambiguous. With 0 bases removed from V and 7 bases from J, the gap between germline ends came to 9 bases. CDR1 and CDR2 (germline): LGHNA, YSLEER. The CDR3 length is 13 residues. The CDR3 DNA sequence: TGCGCCAGCAGCCAAGATCGAGGGATTGAAGCTTTCTTT. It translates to CASSQDRGIEAFF.

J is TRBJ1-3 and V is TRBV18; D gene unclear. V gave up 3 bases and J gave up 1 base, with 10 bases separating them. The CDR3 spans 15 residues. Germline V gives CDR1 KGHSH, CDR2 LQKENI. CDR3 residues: CASSPRRASGNTIYF. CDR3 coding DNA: TGTGCCAGCTCACCTAGGAGGGCTTCTGGAAACACCATATATTTT.

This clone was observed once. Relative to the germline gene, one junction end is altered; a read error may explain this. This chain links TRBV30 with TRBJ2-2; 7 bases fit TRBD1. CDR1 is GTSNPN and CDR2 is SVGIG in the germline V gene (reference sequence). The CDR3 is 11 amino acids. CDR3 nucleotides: TGTGCCTGGAGCCCACAGGGGATCAAGATTTTT. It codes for CAWSPQGIKIF.

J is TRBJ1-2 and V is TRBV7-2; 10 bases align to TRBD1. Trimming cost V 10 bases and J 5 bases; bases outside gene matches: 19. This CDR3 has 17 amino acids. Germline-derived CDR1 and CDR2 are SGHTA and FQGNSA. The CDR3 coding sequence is TGTGCCACCGCAACCGGGACAGGGGCGAACCTTAGGTATGGCTACACCTTC. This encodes CATATGTGANLRYGYTF.

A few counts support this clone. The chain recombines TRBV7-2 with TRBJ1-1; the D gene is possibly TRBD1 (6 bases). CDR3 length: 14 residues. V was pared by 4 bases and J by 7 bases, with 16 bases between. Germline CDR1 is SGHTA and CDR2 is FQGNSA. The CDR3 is CASSSGGSGVEAFF. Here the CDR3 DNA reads TGTGCCAGCAGCTCGGGGGGCTCCGGCGTTGAAGCTTTCTTT.